The 8 T cell receptor beta chains below come from one sample, sequenced in a study of cytomegalovirus exposure and HLA in healthy donors. Vbeta (60) and Jbeta (13) primers were used in the PCR. Method: immunoSEQ multiplex PCR; TCRdb's copy keeps in-frame clones and lacks some. The sample carries over 40,000 clones, roughly 76% recorded once. Material for sequencing was PBMCs. These receptors all stem from a man between 25 and 39 years old in good health and CMV-seronegative.

This clone was detected a few times. The V and J genes are TRBV10-2 and TRBJ1-4, with 9 nucleotides matching TRBD1. The CDR3 is 14 residues long. Germline lookup yields CDR1 WSHSY and CDR2 SAAADI. V shed 6 bases and J 3 bases; nucleotides not matched to a gene: 2. DNA of the CDR3: TGCGCCAGCAGCCGACAGGGGGCTAATGAAAAACTGTTTTTT. Its protein product is CASSRQGANEKLFF.

This rearrangement joins TRBV2 to TRBJ2-5; the D gene is possibly TRBD2 (5 bases). With 7 bases removed from V and 5 bases from J, the gap between germline ends came to 17 bases. The CDR3 consists of 14 residues. Germline CDR1 reads SNHLY; CDR2 reads FYNNEI. CDR3 amino acids: CASTAGISLETQYF. CDR3 nucleotides: TGTGCCAGCACGGCCGGGATTAGTTTGGAGACCCAGTACTTC.

The chain uses TRBV5-1 and TRBJ2-5; D is ambiguous. Judging by the DNA end, TRBJ2-7 fits better; the J call may be wrong. Germline V gene sequence: CDR1 SGHRS, CDR2 YFSETQ. The CDR3 has 14 amino acids. CDR3 in DNA: TGCGCCATCGGCCGACACTTGAGCTCCTACGAGCAGTACTTC. It is translated as CAIGRHLSSYEQYF.

This sequence joins TRBV29-1 and TRBJ2-5; TRBD2 matches 13 bases. Matching the DNA end better, TRBJ2-7 makes the J call doubtful. The CDR3 covers 14 residues. Germline values: CDR1 SQVTM, CDR2 ANQGSEA. The CDR3 nucleotides read TGCAGCGACCCCGGGACTAGCGGGATCTACGAGCAGTACTTC. Translating it yields CSDPGTSGIYEQYF.

The chain couples TRBV6-1 to TRBJ2-1; weak D call: TRBD1 (5 bases). Deletions cut 7 bases from V and 5 bases from J, with 12 bases between. The CDR3 runs to 13 residues. CDR1 is MNHNS and CDR2 is SASEGT in the germline V gene. The CDR3: CASTRTLNNEQFF. The DNA for the CDR3 is TGTGCCAGCACCAGGACACTTAACAATGAGCAGTTCTTC.

This clone was counted a few times. As DNA, the CDR3 is TGTGCCAGCAGTGGACTAGCGGGCACCGGGGAGCTGTTTTTT. Amino acids: CASSGLAGTGELFF. This sequence joins TRBV6-4 and TRBJ2-2; 10 bases are shared with TRBD2. Germline assignment: CDR1 MRHNA and CDR2 SNTAGT. This CDR3 contains 14 residues. V gave up 4 bases and J gave up 4 bases; unmatched junction bases: 0.

The rearrangement joins TRBV25-1 to TRBJ2-3; 7 bases match TRBD1. Germline V gene lookup returns CDR1 MGHDK and CDR2 SYGVNS. V shed 0 bases and J 1 base; nucleotides not matched to a gene: 7. The CDR3 extends over 17 amino acids. The CDR3 DNA reads TGTGCCAGCAGTGAATACCGAGGGGGCAGGGGCACAGATACGCAGTATTTT. This codes for CASSEYRGGRGTDTQYF.

This chain joins TRBV12-5 and TRBJ2-1, with 14 positions matching TRBD2. Germline assignment: CDR1 LGHNT and CDR2 FRNRAP. CDR3 size: 14 residues. The junction had 4 bases not matched to a gene; V was cut back by 7 bases and J by 8 bases. The CDR3 loop reads CASAPGLAGDEQFF. The CDR3 nucleotides read TGTGCTAGTGCCCCGGGACTAGCGGGAGATGAGCAGTTCTTC. The variable domain in full, completed from reference TRBV12-5 and TRBJ2-1, reads DARVTQTPRHKVTEMGQEVTMRCQPILGHNTVFWYRQTMMQGLELLAYFRNRAPLDDSGMPKDRFSAEMPDATLATLKIQPSEPRDSAVYFCASAPGLAGDEQFFGPGTRLTVL.